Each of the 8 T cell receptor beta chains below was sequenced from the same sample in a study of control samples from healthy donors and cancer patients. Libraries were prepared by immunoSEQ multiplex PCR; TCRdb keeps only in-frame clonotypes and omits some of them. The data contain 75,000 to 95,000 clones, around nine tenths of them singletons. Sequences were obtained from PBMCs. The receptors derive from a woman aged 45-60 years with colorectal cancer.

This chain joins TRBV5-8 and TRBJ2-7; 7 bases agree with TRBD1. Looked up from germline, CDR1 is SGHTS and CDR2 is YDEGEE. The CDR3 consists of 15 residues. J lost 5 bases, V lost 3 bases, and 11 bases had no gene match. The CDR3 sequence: CASSSWKTGNHEQYV. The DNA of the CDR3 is TGTGCCAGCAGCTCATGGAAGACAGGGAATCACGAGCAGTACGTC.

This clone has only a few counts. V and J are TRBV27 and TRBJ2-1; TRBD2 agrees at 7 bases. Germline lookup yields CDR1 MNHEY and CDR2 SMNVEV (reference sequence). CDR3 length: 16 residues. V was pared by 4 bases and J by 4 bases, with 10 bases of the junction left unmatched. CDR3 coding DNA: TGTGCCAGCAGTTACACCGCCGGGGGGTTATACAATGAGCAGTTCTTC. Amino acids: CASSYTAGGLYNEQFF.

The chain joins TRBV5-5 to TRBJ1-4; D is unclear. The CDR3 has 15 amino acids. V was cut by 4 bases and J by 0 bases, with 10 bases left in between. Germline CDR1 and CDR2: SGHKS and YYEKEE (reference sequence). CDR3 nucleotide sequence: TGTGCCAGCAGCCCTGCGGCGGCAACTAATGAAAAACTGTTTTTT. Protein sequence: CASSPAAATNEKLFF.

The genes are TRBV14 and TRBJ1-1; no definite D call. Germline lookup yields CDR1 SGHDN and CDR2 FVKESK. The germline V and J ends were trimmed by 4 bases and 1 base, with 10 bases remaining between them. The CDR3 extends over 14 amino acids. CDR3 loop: CASSRRTGNTEAFF. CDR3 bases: TGTGCCAGCAGCCGCCGGACGGGGAACACTGAAGCTTTCTTT.

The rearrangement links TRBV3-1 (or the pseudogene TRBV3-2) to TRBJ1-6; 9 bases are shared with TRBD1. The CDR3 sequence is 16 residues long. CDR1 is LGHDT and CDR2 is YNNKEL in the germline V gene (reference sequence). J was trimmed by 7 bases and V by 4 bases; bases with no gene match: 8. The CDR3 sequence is CASSLYRTGENSPLHF. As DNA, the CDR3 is TGTGCCAGCAGCCTCTACCGGACAGGGGAGAATTCACCCCTCCACTTT.

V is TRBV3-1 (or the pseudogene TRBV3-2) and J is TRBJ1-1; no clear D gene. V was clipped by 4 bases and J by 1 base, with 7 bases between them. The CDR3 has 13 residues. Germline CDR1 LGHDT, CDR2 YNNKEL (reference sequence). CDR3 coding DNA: TGTGCCAGCAGCCCCCCGGGGAACACTGAAGCTTTCTTT. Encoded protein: CASSPPGNTEAFF.

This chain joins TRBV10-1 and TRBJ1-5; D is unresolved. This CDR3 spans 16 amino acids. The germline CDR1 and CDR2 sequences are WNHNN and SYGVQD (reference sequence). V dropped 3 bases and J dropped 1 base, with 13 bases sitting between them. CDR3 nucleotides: TGCGCCAGCAGTGACTGCGATCAGGCCAGCAATCAGCCCCAGCATTTT. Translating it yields CASSDCDQASNQPQHF.

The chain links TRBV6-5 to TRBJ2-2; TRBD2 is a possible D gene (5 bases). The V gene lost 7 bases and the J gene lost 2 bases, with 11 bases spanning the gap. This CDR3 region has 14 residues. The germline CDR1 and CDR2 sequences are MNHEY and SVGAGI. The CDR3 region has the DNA TGTGCCAGCACCCCGGACTTTAACACCGGGGAGCTGTTTTTT. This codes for CASTPDFNTGELFF.